This T cell receptor (beta chain) was found in a study of cytomegalovirus exposure and HLA in healthy donors. Overall study findings and caveats: It is likely that the observed cluster of highly shared sequence variants was a sequencing artifact.

CDR3 length equals 14 residues. V dropped 2 bases and J dropped 6 bases, with 11 bases sitting between them. Germline CDR1 reads MNHEY; CDR2 reads SVGAGI. PCR used 60 Vbeta primers and 13 Jbeta primers. Only in-frame clones appear in the TCRdb table, and some are missing; sequencing was by immunoSEQ multiplex PCR. The sample lists around 160,000 clones, roughly three quarters occurring once. This clone is a singleton in its sample. Its specificity is unknown. Material for sequencing was PBMCs. The receptor was derived from a man younger than 35 in good health and CMV-seropositive. The V and J genes are TRBV6-5 and TRBJ2-1; D is unresolved. CDR3 nucleotides: TGTGCCAGCAGTTACGCCCTAAGTGGCAATGAGCAGTTCTTC. It yields the protein CASSYALSGNEQFF.